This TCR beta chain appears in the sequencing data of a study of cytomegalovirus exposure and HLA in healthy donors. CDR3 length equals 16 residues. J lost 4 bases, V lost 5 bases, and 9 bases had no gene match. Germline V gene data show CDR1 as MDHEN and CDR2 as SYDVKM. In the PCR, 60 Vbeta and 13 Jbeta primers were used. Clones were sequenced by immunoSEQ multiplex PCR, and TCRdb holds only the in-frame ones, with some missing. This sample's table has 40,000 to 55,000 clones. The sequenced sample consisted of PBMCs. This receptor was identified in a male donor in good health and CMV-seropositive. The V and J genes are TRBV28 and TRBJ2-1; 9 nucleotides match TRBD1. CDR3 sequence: CASSTTGGENYNEQFF. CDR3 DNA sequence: TGTGCCAGCAGTACCACAGGGGGCGAAAATTACAATGAGCAGTTCTTC.